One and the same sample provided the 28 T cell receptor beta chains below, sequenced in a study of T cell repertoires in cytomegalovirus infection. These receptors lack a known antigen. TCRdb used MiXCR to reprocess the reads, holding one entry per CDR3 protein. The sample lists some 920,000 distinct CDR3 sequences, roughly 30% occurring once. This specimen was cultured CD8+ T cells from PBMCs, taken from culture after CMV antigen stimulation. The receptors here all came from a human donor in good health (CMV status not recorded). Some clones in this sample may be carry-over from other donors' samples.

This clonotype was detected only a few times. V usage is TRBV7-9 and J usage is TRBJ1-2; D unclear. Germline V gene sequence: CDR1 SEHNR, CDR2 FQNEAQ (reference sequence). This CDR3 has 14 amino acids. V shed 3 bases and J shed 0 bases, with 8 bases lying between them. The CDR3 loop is CASSLVQTNYGYTF. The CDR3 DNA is TGTGCCAGCAGCTTGGTACAGACTAACTATGGCTACACCTTC.

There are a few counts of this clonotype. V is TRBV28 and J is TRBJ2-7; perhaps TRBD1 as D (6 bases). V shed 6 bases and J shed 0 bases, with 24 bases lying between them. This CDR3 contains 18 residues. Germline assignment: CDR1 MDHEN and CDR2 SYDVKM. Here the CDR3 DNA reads TGTGCCAGCAGCCTAGGGAAGGTGGGACAACCAAGCTCCTACGAGCAGTACGTC. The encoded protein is CASSLGKVGQPSSYEQYV.

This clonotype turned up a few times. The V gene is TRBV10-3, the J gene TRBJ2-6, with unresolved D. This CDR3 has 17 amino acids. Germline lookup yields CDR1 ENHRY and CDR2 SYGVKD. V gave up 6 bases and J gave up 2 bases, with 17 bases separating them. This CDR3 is CAIRSSQVTPGANVLTF. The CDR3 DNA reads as TGTGCCATCAGGAGTTCTCAAGTTACCCCTGGGGCCAACGTCCTGACTTTC.

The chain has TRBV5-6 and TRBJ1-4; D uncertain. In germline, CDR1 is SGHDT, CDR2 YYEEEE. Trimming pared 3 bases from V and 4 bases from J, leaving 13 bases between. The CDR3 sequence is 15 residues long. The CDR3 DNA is TGTGCCAGCAGCTCCACCGACTGGATTAATGAAAAACTGTTTTTT. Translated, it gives CASSSTDWINEKLFF.

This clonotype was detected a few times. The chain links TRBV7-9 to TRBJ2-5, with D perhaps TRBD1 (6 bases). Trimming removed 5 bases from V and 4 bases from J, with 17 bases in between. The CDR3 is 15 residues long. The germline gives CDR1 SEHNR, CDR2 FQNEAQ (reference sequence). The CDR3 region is CASSPTTGIRETQYF. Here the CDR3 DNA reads TGTGCCAGCAGCCCCACTACAGGGATTAGAGAGACCCAGTACTTC.

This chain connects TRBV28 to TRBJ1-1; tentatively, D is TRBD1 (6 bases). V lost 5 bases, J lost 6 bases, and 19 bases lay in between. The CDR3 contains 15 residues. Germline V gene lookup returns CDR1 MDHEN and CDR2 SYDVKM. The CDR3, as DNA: TGTGCCAGCAGTGATAAGTGGGGGGGGCCCGCTGAAGCTTTCTTT. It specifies CASSDKWGGPAEAFF.

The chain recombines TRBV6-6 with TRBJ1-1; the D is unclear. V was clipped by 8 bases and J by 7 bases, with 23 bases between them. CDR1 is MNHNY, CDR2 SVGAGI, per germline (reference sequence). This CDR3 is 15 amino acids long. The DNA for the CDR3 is TGTGCCAGCCGTTCCCCTAGGCAGGAGGCTGGTGAAGCTTTCTTT. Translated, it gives CASRSPRQEAGEAFF.

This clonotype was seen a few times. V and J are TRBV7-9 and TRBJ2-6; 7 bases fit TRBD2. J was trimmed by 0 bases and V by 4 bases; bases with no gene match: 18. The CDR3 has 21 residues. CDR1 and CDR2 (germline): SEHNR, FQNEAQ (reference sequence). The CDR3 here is CASSSIYMVWRGSSGANVLTF. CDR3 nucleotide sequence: TGTGCCAGCAGCTCCATATATATGGTCTGGCGGGGGTCCTCTGGGGCCAACGTCCTGACTTTC. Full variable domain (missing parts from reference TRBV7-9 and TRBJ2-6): DTGVSQNPRHKITKRGQNVTFRCDPISEHNRLYWYRQTLGQGPEFLTYFQNEAQLEKSRLLSDRFSAERPKGSFSTLEIQRTEQGDSAMYLCASSSIYMVWRGSSGANVLTFGAGSRLTVL.

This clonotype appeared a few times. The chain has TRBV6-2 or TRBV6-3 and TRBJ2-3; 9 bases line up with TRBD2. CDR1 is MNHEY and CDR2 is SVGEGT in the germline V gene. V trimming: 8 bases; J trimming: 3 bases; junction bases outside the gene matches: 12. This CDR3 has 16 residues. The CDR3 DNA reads TGTGCCAGCCTGCTAGCGGGGCCAGGGAGGACAGATACGCAGTATTTT. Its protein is CASLLAGPGRTDTQYF.

The CDR3 DNA sequence: TGTGCCAGCAGCTTAGGGGGAGGGAACAATCAGCCCCAGCATTTT. This gives the protein CASSLGGGNNQPQHF. The V gene is TRBV7-9, the J gene TRBJ1-5; D not certain. V was trimmed by 1 base and J by 3 bases, leaving 10 bases between them. In germline, CDR1 is SEHNR, CDR2 FQNEAQ (reference sequence). The length of the CDR3 is 15 residues.

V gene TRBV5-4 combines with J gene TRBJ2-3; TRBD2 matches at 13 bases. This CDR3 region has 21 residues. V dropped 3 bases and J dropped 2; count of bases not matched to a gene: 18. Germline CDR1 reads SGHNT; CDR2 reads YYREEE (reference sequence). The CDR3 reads CASSSVNSGTSGVLSTDTQYF. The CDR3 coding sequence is TGTGCCAGCAGCTCCGTAAACTCCGGGACTAGCGGGGTCCTTTCCACAGATACGCAGTATTTT. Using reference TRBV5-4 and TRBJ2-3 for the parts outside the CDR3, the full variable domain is ETGVTQSPTHLIKTRGQQVTLRCSSQSGHNTVSWYQQALGQGPQFIFQYYREEENGRGNFPPRFSGLQFPNYSSELNVNALELDDSALYLCASSSVNSGTSGVLSTDTQYFGPGTRLTVL.

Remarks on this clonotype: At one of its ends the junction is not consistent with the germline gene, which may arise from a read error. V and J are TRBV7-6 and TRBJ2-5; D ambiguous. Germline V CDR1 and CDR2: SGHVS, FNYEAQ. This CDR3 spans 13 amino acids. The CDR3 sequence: CASRNDPQETQHF. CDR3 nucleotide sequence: TGTGCCAGCCGGAATGATCCCCAAGAGACCCAGCACTTC.

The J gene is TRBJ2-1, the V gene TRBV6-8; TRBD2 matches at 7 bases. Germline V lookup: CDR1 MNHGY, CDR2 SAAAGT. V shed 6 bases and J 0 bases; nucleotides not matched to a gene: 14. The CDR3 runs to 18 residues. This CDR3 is CASRSTSTQPLSYNEQFF. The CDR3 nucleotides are TGTGCCAGCAGATCGACTAGCACTCAGCCCCTCTCCTACAATGAGCAGTTCTTC.

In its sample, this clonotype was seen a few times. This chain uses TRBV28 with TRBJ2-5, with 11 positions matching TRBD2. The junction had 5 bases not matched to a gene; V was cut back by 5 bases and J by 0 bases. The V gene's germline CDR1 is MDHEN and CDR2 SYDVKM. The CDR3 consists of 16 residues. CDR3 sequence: CASSLTSGAYQETQYF. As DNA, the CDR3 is TGTGCCAGCAGTCTGACTAGCGGGGCCTACCAAGAGACCCAGTACTTC.

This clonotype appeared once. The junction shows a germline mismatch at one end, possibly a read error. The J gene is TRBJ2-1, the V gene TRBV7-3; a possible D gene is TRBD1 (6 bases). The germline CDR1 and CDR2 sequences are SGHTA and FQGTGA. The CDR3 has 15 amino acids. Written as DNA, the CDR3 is TGTGTCAGCAGCTTATCGACCCAGGGGCACAATGAGCAGTTCTTC. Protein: CVSSLSTQGHNEQFF.

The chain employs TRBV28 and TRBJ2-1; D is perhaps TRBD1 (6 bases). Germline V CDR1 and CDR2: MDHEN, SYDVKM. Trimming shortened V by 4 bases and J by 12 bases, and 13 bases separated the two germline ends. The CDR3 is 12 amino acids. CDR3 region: CASSSRDTLQFF. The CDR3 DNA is TGTGCCAGCAGTTCCCGGGACACTCTGCAGTTCTTC. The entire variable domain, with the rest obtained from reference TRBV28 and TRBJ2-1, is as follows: DVKVTQSSRYLVKRTGEKVFLECVQDMDHENMFWYRQDPGLGLRLIYFSYDVKMKEKGDIPEGYSVSREKKERFSLILESASTNQTSMYLCASSSRDTLQFFGPGTRLTVL.

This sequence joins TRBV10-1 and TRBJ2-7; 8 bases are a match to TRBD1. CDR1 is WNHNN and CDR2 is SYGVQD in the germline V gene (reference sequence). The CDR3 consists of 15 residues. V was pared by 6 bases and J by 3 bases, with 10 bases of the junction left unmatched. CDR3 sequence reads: CASSRWTGMCYEQYV. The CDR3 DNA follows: TGCGCCAGCAGCCGGTGGACAGGGATGTGCTACGAGCAGTACGTC.

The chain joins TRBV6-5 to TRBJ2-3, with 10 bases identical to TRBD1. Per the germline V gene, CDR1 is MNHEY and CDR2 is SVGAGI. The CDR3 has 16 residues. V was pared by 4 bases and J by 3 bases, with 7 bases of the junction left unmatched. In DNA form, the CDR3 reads TGTGCCAGCAGTTCGACAGGGGGCGCGTTAACAGATACGCAGTATTTT. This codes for CASSSTGGALTDTQYF.

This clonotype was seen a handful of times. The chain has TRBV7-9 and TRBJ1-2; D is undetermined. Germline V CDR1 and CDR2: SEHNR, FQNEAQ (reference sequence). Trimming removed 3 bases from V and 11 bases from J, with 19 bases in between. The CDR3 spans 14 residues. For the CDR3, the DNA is TGTGCCAGCAGCTTGGAGATCCTCCTCCTTGGGTACACCTTC. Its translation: CASSLEILLLGYTF.

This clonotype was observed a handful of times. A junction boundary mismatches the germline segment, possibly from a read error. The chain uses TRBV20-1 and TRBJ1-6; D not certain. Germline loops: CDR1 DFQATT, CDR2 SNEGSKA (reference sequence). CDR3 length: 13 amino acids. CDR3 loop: CSARQLLNSPLHF. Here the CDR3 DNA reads TGCAGTGCCAGACAACTATTAAATTCGCCCCTCCACTTT.

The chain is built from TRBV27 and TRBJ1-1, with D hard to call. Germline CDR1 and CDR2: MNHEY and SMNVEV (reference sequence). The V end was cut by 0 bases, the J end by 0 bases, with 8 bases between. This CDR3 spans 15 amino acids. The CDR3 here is CASSLSMAMNTEAFF. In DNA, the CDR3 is TGTGCCAGCAGTTTATCAATGGCTATGAACACTGAAGCTTTCTTT.

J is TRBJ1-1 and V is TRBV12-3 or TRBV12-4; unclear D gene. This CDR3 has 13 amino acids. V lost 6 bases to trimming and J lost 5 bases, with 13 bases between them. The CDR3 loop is CASSPPRWTEAFF. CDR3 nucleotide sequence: TGTGCCAGCAGCCCTCCAAGGTGGACTGAAGCTTTCTTT.

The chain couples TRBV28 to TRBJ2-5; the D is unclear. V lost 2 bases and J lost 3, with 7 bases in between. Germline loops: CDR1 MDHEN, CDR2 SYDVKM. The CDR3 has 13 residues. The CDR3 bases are TGTGCCAGCAGTTTAACGGAAGAAGAGACCCAGTACTTC. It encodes CASSLTEEETQYF.

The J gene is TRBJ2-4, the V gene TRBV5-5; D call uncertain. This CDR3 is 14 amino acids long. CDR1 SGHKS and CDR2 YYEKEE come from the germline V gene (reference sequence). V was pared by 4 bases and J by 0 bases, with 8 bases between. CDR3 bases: TGTGCCAGCAGCGGGTCGGTAGCCAAAAACATTCAGTACTTC. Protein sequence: CASSGSVAKNIQYF.

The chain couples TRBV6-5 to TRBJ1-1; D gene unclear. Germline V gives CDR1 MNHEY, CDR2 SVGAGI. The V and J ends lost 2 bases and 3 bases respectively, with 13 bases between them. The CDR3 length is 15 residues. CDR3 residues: CASSYGGYDYTEAFF. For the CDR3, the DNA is TGTGCCAGCAGTTACGGTGGGTATGATTACACTGAAGCTTTCTTT.

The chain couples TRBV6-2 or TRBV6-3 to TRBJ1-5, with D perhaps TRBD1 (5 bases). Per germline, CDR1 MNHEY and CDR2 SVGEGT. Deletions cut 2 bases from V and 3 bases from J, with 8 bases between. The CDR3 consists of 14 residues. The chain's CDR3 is CASSYVGVNQPQHF. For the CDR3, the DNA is TGTGCCAGCAGTTACGTGGGGGTCAATCAGCCCCAGCATTTT.

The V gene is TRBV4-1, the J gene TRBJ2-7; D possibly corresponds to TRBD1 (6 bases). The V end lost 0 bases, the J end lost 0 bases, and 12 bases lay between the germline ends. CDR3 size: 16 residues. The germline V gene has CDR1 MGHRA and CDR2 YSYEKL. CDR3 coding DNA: TGCGCCAGCAGCCAAGAACCGGGACATAGCTCCTACGAGCAGTACTTC. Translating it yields CASSQEPGHSSYEQYF.

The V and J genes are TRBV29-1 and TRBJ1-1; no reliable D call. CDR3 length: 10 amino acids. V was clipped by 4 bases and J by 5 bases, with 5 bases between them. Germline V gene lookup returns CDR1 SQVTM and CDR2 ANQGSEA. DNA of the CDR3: TGCAGCGTTGTAGAAACTGAAGCTTTCTTT. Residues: CSVVETEAFF.